The clone carrying this T cell receptor beta chain has at least ten counts. This specimen comes from a study of blood T cells in healthy people across ages. This CDR3 region has 14 residues. The V and J ends lost 1 base and 3 bases respectively, with 4 bases between them. Germline CDR1 and CDR2: SGHTA and FQGNSA. It was with a sample-barcoded 5' primer and a J-beta primer mix that a second PCR of roughly 7 to 12 cycles was run. Each CDR3 protein is one row after TCRdb ran MiXCR on the 5' RACE reads. This repertoire shows 1.5 million to 2 million distinct CDR3 sequences, about 50% found once; its top ten account for approximately 2.1%.

The sample taken for sequencing was blood. This clonotype was sampled from a woman aged 40 to 50 in good health. V gene TRBV7-2 combines with J gene TRBJ2-6, with D uncertain. The DNA of the CDR3 is TGTGCCAGCAGCTTAGGGGGTGGGGCCAACGTCCTGACTTTC. This codes for CASSLGGGANVLTF.